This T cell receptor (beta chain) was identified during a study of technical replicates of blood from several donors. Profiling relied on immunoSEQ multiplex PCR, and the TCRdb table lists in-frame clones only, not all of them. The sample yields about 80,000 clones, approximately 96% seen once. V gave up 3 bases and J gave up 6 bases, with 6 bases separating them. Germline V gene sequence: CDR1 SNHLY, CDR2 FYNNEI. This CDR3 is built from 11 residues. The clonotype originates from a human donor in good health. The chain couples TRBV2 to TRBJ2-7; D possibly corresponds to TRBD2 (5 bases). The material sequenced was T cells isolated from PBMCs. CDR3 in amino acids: CASSDGSEQYF. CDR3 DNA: TGTGCCAGCAGTGATGGGAGCGAGCAGTACTTC.